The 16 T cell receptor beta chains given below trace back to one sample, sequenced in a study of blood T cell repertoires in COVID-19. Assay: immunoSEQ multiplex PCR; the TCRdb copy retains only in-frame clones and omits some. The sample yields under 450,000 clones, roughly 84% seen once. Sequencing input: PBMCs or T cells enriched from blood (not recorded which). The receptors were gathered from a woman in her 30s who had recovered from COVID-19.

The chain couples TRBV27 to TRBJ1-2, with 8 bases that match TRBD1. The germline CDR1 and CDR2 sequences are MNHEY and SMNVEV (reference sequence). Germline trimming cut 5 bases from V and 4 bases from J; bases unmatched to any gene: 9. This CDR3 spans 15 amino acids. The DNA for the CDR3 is TGTGCCAGCAGTCCGGGGACAGGAATTCCCTATGGCTACACCTTC. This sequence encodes CASSPGTGIPYGYTF.

The CDR3 loop is CASSWGEGGYTF. The CDR3 bases are TGTGCCAGCAGCTGGGGGGAGGGTGGCTACACCTTC. This rearrangement joins TRBV7-9 to TRBJ1-2; D might be TRBD1 (5 bases). Trimming removed 4 bases at V and 7 bases at J, with 10 bases between. The CDR3 has 12 residues. The germline CDR1 and CDR2 sequences are SEHNR and FQNEAQ (reference sequence). The whole variable domain, filled in from reference TRBV7-9 and TRBJ1-2, reads DTGVSQNPRHKITKRGQNVTFRCDPISEHNRLYWYRQTLGQGPEFLTYFQNEAQLEKSRLLSDRFSAERPKGSFSTLEIQRTEQGDSAMYLCASSWGEGGYTFGSGTRLTVV.

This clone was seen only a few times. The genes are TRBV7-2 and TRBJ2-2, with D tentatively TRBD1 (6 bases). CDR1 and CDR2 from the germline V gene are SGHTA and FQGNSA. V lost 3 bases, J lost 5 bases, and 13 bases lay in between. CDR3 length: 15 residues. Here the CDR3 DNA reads TGTGCCAGCAGCTTCAACAGGGTTAAAACCGGGGAGCTGTTTTTT. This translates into CASSFNRVKTGELFF.

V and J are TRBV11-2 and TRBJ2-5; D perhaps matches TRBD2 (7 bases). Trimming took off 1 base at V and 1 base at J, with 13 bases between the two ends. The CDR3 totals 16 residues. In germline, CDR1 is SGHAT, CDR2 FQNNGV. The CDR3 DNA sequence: TGTGCCAGCAGCTTAGTTGGCGCGGGGGCCCAAGAGACCCAGTACTTC. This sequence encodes CASSLVGAGAQETQYF.

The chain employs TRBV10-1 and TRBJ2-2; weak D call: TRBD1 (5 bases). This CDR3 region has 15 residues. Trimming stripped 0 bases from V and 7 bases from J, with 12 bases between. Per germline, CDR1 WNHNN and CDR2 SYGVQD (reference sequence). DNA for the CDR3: TGCGCCAGCAGTGAGTCAACTTTCCAGGGCGGGGAGCTGTTTTTT. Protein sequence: CASSESTFQGGELFF.

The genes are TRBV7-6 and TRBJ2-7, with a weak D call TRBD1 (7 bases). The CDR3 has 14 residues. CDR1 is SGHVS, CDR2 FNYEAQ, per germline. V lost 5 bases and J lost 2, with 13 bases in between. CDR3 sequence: CASSTGDSPYEQYF. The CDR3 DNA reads TGTGCCAGCAGCACGGGGGACAGTCCCTACGAGCAGTACTTC.

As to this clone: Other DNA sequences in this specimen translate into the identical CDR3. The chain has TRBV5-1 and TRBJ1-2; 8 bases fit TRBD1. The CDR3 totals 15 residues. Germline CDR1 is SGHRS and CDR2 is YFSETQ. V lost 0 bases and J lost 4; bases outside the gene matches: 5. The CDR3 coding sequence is TGCGCCAGCAGCTTGGGGACAGGGCTGGGCTATGGCTACACCTTC. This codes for CASSLGTGLGYGYTF.

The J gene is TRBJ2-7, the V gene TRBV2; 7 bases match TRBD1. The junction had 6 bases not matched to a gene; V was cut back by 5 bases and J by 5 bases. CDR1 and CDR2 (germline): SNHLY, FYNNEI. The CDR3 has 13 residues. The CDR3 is CASSKEQGHEQYF. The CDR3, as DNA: TGTGCCAGCAGTAAGGAACAGGGGCACGAGCAGTACTTC.

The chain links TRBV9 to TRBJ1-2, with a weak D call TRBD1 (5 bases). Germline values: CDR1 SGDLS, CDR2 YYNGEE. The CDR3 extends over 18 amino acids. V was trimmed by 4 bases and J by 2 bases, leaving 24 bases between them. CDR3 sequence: CASSLGGLGRPPNYGYTF. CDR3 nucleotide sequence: TGTGCCAGCAGCTTGGGGGGACTGGGACGCCCGCCGAACTATGGCTACACCTTC.

The CDR3 DNA reads TGTGCCTGGACCATAGGCAGGCCTGAAGCTTTCTTT. This gives the protein CAWTIGRPEAFF. The chain employs TRBV30 and TRBJ1-1; D gene unclear. CDR1 and CDR2 (germline): GTSNPN, SVGIG (reference sequence). The CDR3 contains 12 residues. Trimming cost V 4 bases and J 6 bases, with 12 bases left between them.

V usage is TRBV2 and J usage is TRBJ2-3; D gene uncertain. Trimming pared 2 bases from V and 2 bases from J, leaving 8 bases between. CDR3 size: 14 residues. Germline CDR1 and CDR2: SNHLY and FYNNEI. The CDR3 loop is CASSELYITDTQYF. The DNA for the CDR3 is TGTGCCAGCAGTGAACTTTACATCACAGATACGCAGTATTTT.

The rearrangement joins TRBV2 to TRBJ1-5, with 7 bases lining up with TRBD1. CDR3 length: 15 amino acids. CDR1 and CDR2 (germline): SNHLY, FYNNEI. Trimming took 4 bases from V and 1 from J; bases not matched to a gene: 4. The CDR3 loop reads CASSARTGSNQPQHF. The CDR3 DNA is TGTGCCAGCAGTGCCCGGACAGGCAGCAATCAGCCCCAGCATTTT.

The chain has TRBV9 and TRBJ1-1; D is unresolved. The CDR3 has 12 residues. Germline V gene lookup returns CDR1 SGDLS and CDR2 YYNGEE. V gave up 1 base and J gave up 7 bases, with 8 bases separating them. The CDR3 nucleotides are TGTGCCAGCAGCGTATTGAGAGGTGAAGCTTTCTTT. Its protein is CASSVLRGEAFF.

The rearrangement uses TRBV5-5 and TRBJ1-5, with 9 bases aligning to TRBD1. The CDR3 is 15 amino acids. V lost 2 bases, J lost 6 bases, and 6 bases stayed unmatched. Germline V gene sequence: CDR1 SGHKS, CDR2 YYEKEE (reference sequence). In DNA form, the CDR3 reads TGTGCCAGCAGCTTAGGGACAGGGTCGGGTCAGCCCCAGCATTTT. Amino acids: CASSLGTGSGQPQHF.

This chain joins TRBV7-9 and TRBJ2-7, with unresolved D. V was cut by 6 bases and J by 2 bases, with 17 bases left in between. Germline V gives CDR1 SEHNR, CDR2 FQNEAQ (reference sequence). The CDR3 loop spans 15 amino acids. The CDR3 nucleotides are TGTGCCAGCAGGCCTGTTATTGGAGCGCCCTACGAGCAGTACTTC. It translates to CASRPVIGAPYEQYF.

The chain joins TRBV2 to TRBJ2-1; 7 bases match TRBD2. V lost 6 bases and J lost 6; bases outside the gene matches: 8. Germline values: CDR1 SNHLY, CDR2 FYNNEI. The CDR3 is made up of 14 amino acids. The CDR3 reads CASSVLTSLNEQFF. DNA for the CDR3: TGTGCCAGCAGCGTGCTGACTAGCCTCAATGAGCAGTTCTTC.